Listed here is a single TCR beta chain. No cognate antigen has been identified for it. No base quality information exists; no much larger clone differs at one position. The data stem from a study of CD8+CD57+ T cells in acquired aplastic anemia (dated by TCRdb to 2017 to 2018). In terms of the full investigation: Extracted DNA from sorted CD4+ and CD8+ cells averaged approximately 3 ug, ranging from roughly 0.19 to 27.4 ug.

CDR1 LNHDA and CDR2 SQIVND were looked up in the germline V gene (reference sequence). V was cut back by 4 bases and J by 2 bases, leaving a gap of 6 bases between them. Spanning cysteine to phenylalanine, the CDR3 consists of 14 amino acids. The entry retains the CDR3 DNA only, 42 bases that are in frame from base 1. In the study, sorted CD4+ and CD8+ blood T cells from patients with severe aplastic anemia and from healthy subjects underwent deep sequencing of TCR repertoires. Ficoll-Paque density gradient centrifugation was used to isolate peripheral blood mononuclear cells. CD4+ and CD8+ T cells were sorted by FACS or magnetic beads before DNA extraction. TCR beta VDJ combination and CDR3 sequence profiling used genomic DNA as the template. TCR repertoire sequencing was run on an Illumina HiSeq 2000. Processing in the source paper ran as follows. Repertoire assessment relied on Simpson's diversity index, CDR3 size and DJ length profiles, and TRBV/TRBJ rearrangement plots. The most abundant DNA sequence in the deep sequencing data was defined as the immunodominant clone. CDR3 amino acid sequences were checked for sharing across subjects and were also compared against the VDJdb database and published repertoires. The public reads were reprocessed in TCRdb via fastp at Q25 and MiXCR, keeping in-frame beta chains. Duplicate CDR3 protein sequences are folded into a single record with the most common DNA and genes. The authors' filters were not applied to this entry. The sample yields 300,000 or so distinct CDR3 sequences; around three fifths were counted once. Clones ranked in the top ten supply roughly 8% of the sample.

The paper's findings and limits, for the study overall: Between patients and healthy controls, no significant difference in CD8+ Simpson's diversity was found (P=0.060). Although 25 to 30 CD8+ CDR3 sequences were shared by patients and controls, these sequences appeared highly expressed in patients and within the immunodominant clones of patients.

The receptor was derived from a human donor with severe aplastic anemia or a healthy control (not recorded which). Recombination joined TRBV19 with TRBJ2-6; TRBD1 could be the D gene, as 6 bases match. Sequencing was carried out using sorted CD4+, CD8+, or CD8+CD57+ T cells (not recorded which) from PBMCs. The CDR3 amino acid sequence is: CASSTGAGANVLTF. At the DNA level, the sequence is TGTGCCAGTAGTACAGGGGCTGGGGCCAACGTCCTGACTTTC.